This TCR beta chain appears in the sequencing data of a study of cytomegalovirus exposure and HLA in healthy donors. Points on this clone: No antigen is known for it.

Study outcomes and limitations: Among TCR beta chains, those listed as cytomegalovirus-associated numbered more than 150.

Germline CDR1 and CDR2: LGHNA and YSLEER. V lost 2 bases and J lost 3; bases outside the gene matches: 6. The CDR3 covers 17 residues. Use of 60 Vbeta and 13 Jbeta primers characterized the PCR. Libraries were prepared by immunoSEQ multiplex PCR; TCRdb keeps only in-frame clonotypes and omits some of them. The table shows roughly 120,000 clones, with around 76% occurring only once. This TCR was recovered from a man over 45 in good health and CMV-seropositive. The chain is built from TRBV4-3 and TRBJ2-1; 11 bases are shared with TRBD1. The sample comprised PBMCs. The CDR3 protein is CASSQLTGTGGYNEQFF. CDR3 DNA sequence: TGCGCCAGCAGCCAACTTACCGGGACAGGGGGCTACAATGAGCAGTTCTTC.